The 25 T cell receptor beta chains listed next were all sequenced from one sample in a study of T cells after yellow fever vaccination (dated by TCRdb to about 2019). Sample treatment or condition, as interpreted from the label and publication: live attenuated yellow fever vaccine strain. Receptor libraries were prepared by 5' RACE. Instrument used: Illumina HiSeq 2500. The public reads were quality trimmed at Q25 with fastp and then assembled into clones with MiXCR by TCRdb, keeping productive beta chains. When rows share a CDR3 protein, they turn into one entry using the most common DNA and genes. The sample table records 450,000 to 650,000 distinct CDR3 sequences; around an eighth of these occur just once. Of the sample, around 15% is held by the ten largest clones. The specimen comprised PBMCs, sampled on the day of the yellow fever booster vaccination. Receptor source: a man aged 25-45 years who received the YFV17D yellow fever vaccine.

V and J are TRBV4-3 and TRBJ1-4; the D is unclear. Germline V lookup: CDR1 LGHNA, CDR2 YSLEER. V lost 4 bases and J lost 8, with 11 bases in between. There are 13 residues in the CDR3. In DNA form, the CDR3 reads TGCGCCAGCAGCCTTGTTTCGACCGAAAAACTGTTTTTT. This translates into CASSLVSTEKLFF.

The V and J genes are TRBV11-3 and TRBJ2-1; unclear D gene. V was shortened by 2 bases and J by 4 bases, with 9 bases between the two germline ends. CDR3 size: 14 residues. CDR1 SGHNT and CDR2 YENEEA come from the germline V gene. In DNA form, the CDR3 reads TGTGCCAGCAGCTTAACCACCGATTACAATGAGCAGTTCTTC. Amino acid sequence: CASSLTTDYNEQFF.

This clonotype was picked up a small number of times. The V gene is TRBV12-3 or TRBV12-4, the J gene TRBJ2-7, with D tentatively TRBD2 (6 bases). The CDR3 length is 15 residues. V was trimmed by 4 bases and J by 9 bases, leaving 22 bases between them. The CDR3 DNA reads TGTGCCAGCAGTTCAATGTCCGGGACTGACCAAGGGCAGTACTTC. Translated, it gives CASSSMSGTDQGQYF.

This clonotype was detected a few times. J is TRBJ1-2 and V is TRBV12-3 or TRBV12-4; no firm D call. This CDR3 contains 16 residues. V was trimmed by 2 bases and J by 5 bases, leaving 18 bases between them. CDR3 DNA sequence: TGTGCCAGCAGTTTAATTGTGTCTTTGGACGGGTATGGCTACACCTTC. Amino acids: CASSLIVSLDGYGYTF.

V and J are TRBV28 and TRBJ2-7; D remains ambiguous. The V gene's germline CDR1 is MDHEN and CDR2 SYDVKM. Trimming stripped 3 bases from V and 7 bases from J, with 10 bases between. The CDR3 has 12 amino acids. CDR3 residues: CASSFRLMEQYF. The CDR3 DNA is TGTGCCAGCAGTTTTAGATTGATGGAGCAGTACTTC.

CDR3 in DNA: TGTGCCAGCACCACCCTAGCGGAGGGCGAGCAGTACTTC. Its protein is CASTTLAEGEQYF. The chain recombines TRBV3-1 with TRBJ2-7; 7 positions agree with TRBD2. The CDR3 consists of 13 residues. Trimming cost V 7 bases and J 6 bases; bases outside gene matches: 9. CDR1 and CDR2 from the germline V gene are LGHDT and YNNKEL (reference sequence).

The sample holds a few counts of this clonotype. The CDR3 sequence is CSARGRAGDQETQYF. DNA of the CDR3: TGCAGTGCTAGGGGACGAGCAGGGGACCAAGAGACCCAGTACTTC. V is TRBV20-1 and J is TRBJ2-5; a possible D gene is TRBD1 (6 bases). This CDR3 is 15 amino acids long. The V end lost 3 bases, the J end lost 0 bases, and 14 bases lay between the germline ends. The V gene's germline CDR1 is DFQATT and CDR2 SNEGSKA (reference sequence).

The chain employs TRBV5-1 and TRBJ2-3; D is uncertain. The CDR3 length is 14 residues. Germline CDR1 reads SGHRS; CDR2 reads YFSETQ. The V end was cut by 0 bases, the J end by 2 bases, with 7 bases between. CDR3 loop: CASSLERLTDTQYF. The CDR3 nucleotides are TGCGCCAGCAGCTTGGAGCGCCTCACAGATACGCAGTATTTT.

This sequence joins TRBV3-1 and TRBJ2-4, with unresolved D. V shed 1 base and J shed 1 base, with 8 bases lying between them. This CDR3 has 15 residues. Germline-derived CDR1 and CDR2 are LGHDT and YNNKEL (reference sequence). CDR3 residues: CASSQVGQAKNIQYF. DNA of the CDR3: TGTGCCAGCAGCCAAGTCGGGCAGGCCAAAAACATTCAGTACTTC.

The chain combines TRBV28 with TRBJ2-7, with D unresolved. This CDR3 has 15 residues. CDR1 and CDR2 (germline): MDHEN, SYDVKM. The V end was cut by 2 bases, the J end by 2 bases, with 13 bases between. The CDR3 loop reads CASSLVGYPPYEQYF. DNA of the CDR3: TGTGCCAGCAGTTTAGTGGGCTACCCGCCCTACGAGCAGTACTTC.

In this sample, this clonotype turned up a few times. V usage is TRBV7-2 and J usage is TRBJ2-2; weak D call: TRBD2 (5 bases). The CDR3 is 15 residues long. V lost 1 base and J 6 bases, leaving 12 bases between the germline ends. Germline V gene data show CDR1 as SGHTA and CDR2 as FQGNSA. The CDR3 DNA reads TGTGCCAGCAGCTTAGTCGGTGGGAGTGCCGGGGAGCTGTTTTTT. Its translation: CASSLVGGSAGELFF.

J is TRBJ2-1 and V is TRBV11-2, with TRBD2 matching 11 bases. The CDR3 length is 13 residues. The J segment lost 16 bases and the V segment lost 0 bases, leaving 5 bases of the junction unmatched. CDR1 and CDR2 (germline): SGHAT, FQNNGV. For the CDR3, the DNA is TGTGCCAGCAGCTTAGATCTAGCGGGAGGCTGCTTCTTC. It codes for CASSLDLAGGCFF. The full variable domain, with the rest looked up from reference TRBV11-2 and TRBJ2-1, is EAGVAQSPRYKIIEKRQSVAFWCNPISGHATLYWYQQILGQGPKLLIQFQNNGVVDDSQLPKDRFSAERLKGVDSTLKIQPAKLEDSAVYLCASSLDLAGGCFFGPGTRLTVL.

The chain combines TRBV20-1 with TRBJ1-1; D remains unclear. The V and J ends lost 0 bases and 3 bases respectively, with 14 bases between them. Germline CDR1 is DFQATT and CDR2 is SNEGSKA (reference sequence). This CDR3 contains 15 residues. In nucleotides, the CDR3 is TGCAGTGCTAGAGATTTGGCCCTTTTTGACACTGAAGCTTTCTTT. Translating gives CSARDLALFDTEAFF.

This clonotype was counted only a few times. The rearrangement links TRBV30 to TRBJ1-4; possible D gene TRBD1, 5 bases. CDR1 GTSNPN and CDR2 SVGIG come from the germline V gene (reference sequence). The CDR3 is made up of 12 amino acids. Trimming cost V 3 bases and J 10 bases, with 12 bases left between them. CDR3 sequence (DNA): TGTGCCTGGAGCCATAGTGGGGGAAAACTGTTTTTT. This sequence encodes CAWSHSGGKLFF.

This rearrangement joins TRBV4-1 to TRBJ1-6, with a weak D call TRBD1 (5 bases). CDR3 length: 15 amino acids. Trimming removed 0 bases from V and 11 bases from J, with 14 bases in between. From germline, CDR1 is MGHRA and CDR2 YSYEKL. The CDR3 DNA sequence: TGCGCCAGCAGCCAAGACGTCAGGGTTTTCCCACCCCTCCACTTT. Protein product: CASSQDVRVFPPLHF.

CDR3 sequence: CASSLSRGANYGYTF. In DNA form, the CDR3 reads TGTGCCAGCAGTTTGAGCAGGGGCGCGAACTATGGCTACACCTTC. The chain employs TRBV6-5 and TRBJ1-2; tentative D call: TRBD1 (6 bases). There are 15 residues in the CDR3. Per germline, CDR1 MNHEY and CDR2 SVGAGI. Deletions cut 4 bases from V and 2 bases from J, with 14 bases between.

This rearrangement joins TRBV5-4 to TRBJ2-7, with TRBD2 matching over 7 bases. The CDR3 is made up of 14 amino acids. CDR1 is SGHNT and CDR2 is YYREEE in the germline V gene (reference sequence). The V gene end was trimmed by 1 base and the J gene end by 1 base; junction bases not matched to a gene: 2. The CDR3 here is CASSLSRESYEQYF. The CDR3 bases are TGTGCCAGCAGCTTGTCGCGGGAGTCCTACGAGCAGTACTTC.

This clonotype has ten or more counts. V and J are TRBV15 and TRBJ2-7; D is unresolved. Germline values: CDR1 LNHNV, CDR2 YYDKDF (reference sequence). This CDR3 contains 15 residues. Between the trimmed V and J ends, which lost 0 bases and 2 bases, there was a span of 11 bases. DNA for the CDR3: TGTGCCACCAGCAGAGATTTGATGGCTACCTACGAGCAGTACTTC. Translating it yields CATSRDLMATYEQYF.

The chain links TRBV28 to TRBJ2-3, with D hard to call. The CDR3 consists of 14 residues. Trimming pared 3 bases from V and 4 bases from J, leaving 11 bases between. CDR1 is MDHEN, CDR2 SYDVKM, per germline. The CDR3 DNA sequence: TGTGCCAGCAGTTTGAAGGGCCACCCAGATACGCAGTATTTT. Encoded protein: CASSLKGHPDTQYF.

V and J are TRBV4-3 and TRBJ2-1; 12 bases line up with TRBD1. This CDR3 comprises 18 residues. Germline trimming cut 0 bases from V and 8 bases from J; bases unmatched to any gene: 11. Germline values: CDR1 LGHNA, CDR2 YSLEER. CDR3 bases: TGCGCCAGCAGCCAAGAAGGCTCCCCGGGACAGGGGGCCTATGAGCAGTTCTTC. Amino acids: CASSQEGSPGQGAYEQFF.

This rearrangement joins TRBV7-9 to TRBJ2-2; 9 positions match TRBD2. Germline lookup yields CDR1 SEHNR and CDR2 FQNEAQ (reference sequence). There are 15 residues in the CDR3. The V gene end was trimmed by 4 bases and the J gene end by 6 bases; junction bases not matched to a gene: 6. The CDR3 nucleotides read TGTGCCAGCAGCTCCCGGACTAGCGAGGCCGGGGAGCTGTTTTTT. Encoded protein: CASSSRTSEAGELFF.

The chain joins TRBV28 to TRBJ1-1, with D unclear. Germline CDR1 and CDR2: MDHEN and SYDVKM. CDR3 length equals 11 residues. The V and J ends lost 10 bases and 5 bases respectively, with 11 bases between them. This chain's CDR3 is CAIFSGTEAFF. The CDR3 DNA sequence: TGTGCCATCTTCAGCGGAACTGAAGCTTTCTTT.

The chain joins TRBV7-8 to TRBJ2-7, with TRBD1 identical over 8 bases. This CDR3 region has 17 residues. Germline loops: CDR1 SGHVS, CDR2 FQNEAQ. J gave up 7 bases and V 4 bases, and 18 bases lay outside the gene matches. In DNA form, the CDR3 reads TGTGCCAGCAGCTCCTCTCTCAGACAGGGGAGTCGCGATGAGCAGTACTTC. Protein product: CASSSSLRQGSRDEQYF.

This chain links TRBV10-3 with TRBJ2-3; D might be TRBD1 (5 bases). This CDR3 is 17 amino acids long. Germline V gene lookup returns CDR1 ENHRY and CDR2 SYGVKD. V lost 0 bases, J lost 1 base, and 14 bases lay in between. The CDR3 DNA reads TGTGCCATCAGTGAGTCTCAGGGAATCTCCGGCACAGATACGCAGTATTTT. Amino acid sequence: CAISESQGISGTDTQYF.

This clonotype was observed a handful of times. The chain couples TRBV25-1 to TRBJ2-7; TRBD1 might be the D (5 bases). There are 15 residues in the CDR3. Germline values: CDR1 MGHDK, CDR2 SYGVNS. Trimming left V 0 bases short and J 0 bases short, with 9 bases between. CDR3 DNA: TGTGCCAGCAGTGAATATGACAGAGCCTCCTACGAGCAGTACTTC. Protein sequence: CASSEYDRASYEQYF.